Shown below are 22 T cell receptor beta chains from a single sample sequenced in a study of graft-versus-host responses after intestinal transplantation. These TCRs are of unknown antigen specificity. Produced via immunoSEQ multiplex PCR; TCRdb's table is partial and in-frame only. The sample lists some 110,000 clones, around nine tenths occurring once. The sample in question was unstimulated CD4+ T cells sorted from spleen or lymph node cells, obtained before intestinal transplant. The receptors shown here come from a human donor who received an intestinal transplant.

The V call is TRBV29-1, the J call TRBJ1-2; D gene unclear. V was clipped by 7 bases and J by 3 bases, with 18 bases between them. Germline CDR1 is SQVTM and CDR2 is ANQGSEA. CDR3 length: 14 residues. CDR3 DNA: TGCAGCGCTTCACGAGGAGGCGGGGACTATGGCTACACCTTC. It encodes CSASRGGGDYGYTF.

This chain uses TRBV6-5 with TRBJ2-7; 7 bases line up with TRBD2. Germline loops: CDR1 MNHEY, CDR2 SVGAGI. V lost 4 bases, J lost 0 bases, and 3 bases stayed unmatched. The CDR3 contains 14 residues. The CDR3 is CASSSAGVSYEQYF. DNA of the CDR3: TGTGCCAGCAGTTCGGCGGGGGTCTCCTACGAGCAGTACTTC.

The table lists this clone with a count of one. The chain's CDR3 is CASSFGGQGNYGYTF. In nucleotides, the CDR3 is TGTGCCAGCAGCTTTGGTGGACAGGGGAACTATGGCTACACCTTC. The chain joins TRBV7-6 to TRBJ1-2, with TRBD1 matching over 9 bases. The CDR3 length is 15 residues. Germline V gene sequence: CDR1 SGHVS, CDR2 FNYEAQ. J lost 2 bases, V lost 3 bases, and 4 bases had no gene match.

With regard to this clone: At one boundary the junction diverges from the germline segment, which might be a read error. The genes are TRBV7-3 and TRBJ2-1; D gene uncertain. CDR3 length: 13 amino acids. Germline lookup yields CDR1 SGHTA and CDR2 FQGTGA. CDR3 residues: CASSRTTYNGQFF. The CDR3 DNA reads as TGTGCCAGCAGCCGAACTACATACAATGGGCAGTTCTTC.

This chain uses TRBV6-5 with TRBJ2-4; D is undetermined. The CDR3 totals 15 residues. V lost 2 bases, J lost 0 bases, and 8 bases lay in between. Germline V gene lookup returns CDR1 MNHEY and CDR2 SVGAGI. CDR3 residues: CASSYTVGAKNIQYF. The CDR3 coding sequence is TGTGCCAGCAGTTACACAGTAGGAGCCAAAAACATTCAGTACTTC.

The CDR3 here is CASSQLRSYEQYF. CDR3 nucleotides: TGTGCCAGCAGCCAACTCAGGTCCTACGAGCAGTACTTC. This chain joins TRBV11-2 and TRBJ2-7; D is unclear. V was shortened by 5 bases and J by 1 base, with 9 bases between the two germline ends. CDR3 length equals 13 residues. Germline V gene sequence: CDR1 SGHAT, CDR2 FQNNGV.

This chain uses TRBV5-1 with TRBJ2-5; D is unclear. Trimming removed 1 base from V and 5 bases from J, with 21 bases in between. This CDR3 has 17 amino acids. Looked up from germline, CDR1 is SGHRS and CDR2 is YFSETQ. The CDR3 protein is CASSLSPWLLPRETQYF. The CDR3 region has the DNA TGCGCCAGCAGCTTGAGTCCTTGGCTGCTACCGCGGGAGACCCAGTACTTC.

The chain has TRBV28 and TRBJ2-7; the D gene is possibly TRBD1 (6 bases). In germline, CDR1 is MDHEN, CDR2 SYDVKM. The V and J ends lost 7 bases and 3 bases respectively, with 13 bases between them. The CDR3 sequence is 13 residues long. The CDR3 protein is CASTRGIYYEQYF. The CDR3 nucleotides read TGTGCCAGCACCAGGGGTATATACTACGAGCAGTACTTC.

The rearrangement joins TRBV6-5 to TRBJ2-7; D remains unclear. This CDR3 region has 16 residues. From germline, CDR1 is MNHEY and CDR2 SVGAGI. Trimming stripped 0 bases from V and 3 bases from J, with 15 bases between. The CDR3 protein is CASSYSKPRGSYEQYF. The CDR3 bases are TGTGCCAGCAGTTACTCGAAGCCCCGCGGTAGCTACGAGCAGTACTTC.

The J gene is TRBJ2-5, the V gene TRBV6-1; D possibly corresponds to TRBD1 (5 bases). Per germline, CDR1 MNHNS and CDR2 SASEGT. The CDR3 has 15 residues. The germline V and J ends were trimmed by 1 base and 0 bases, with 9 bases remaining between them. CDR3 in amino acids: CASSEGTTYQETQYF. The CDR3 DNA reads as TGTGCCAGCAGTGAAGGGACAACCTACCAAGAGACCCAGTACTTC.

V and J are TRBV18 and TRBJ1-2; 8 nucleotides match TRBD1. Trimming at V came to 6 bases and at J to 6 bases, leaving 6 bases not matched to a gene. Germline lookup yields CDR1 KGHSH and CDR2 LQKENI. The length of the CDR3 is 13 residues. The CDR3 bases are TGTGCCAGCTCGCGGCAGGGGGCCAATGGCTACACCTTC. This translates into CASSRQGANGYTF. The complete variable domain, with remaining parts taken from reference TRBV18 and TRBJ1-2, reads NAGVMQNPRHLVRRRGQEARLRCSPMKGHSHVYWYRQLPEEGLKFMVYLQKENIIDESGMPKERFSAEFPKEGPSILRIQQVVRGDSAAYFCASSRQGANGYTFGSGTRLTVV.

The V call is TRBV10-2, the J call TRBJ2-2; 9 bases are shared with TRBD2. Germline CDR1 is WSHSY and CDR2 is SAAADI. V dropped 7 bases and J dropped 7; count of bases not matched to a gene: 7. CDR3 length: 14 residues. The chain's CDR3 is CASTREGRIGELFF. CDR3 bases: TGCGCCAGCACGCGGGAGGGCCGGATCGGGGAGCTGTTTTTT.

The CDR3 here is CASSGAGGYNEQFF. The CDR3 DNA sequence: TGTGCCAGCAGTGGGGCGGGGGGTTACAATGAGCAGTTCTTC. V gene TRBV6-5 combines with J gene TRBJ2-1, with TRBD2 identical over 8 bases. Trimming took 5 bases from V and 4 from J; bases not matched to a gene: 4. The germline gives CDR1 MNHEY, CDR2 SVGAGI. The CDR3 contains 14 residues.

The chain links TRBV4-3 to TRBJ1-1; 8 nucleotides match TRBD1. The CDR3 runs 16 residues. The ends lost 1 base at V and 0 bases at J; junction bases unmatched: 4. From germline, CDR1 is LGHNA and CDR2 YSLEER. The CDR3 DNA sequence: TGCGCCAGCAGCCAAGTTCTGGGACAGGTGAACACTGAAGCTTTCTTT. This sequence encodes CASSQVLGQVNTEAFF.

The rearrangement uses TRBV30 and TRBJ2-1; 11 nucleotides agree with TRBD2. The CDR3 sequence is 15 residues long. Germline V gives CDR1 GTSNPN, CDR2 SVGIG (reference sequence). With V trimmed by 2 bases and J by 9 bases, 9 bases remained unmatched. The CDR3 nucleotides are TGTGCCTGGAGTAAGTTAGCGGGGGGGTTTGGTGAGCAGTTCTTC. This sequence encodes CAWSKLAGGFGEQFF.

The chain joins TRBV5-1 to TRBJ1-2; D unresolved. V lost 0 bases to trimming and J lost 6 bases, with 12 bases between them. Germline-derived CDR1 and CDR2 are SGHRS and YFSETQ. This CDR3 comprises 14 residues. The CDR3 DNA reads TGCGCCAGCAGCTTGGAGGGCTTCGGGGATGGCTACACCTTC. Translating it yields CASSLEGFGDGYTF.

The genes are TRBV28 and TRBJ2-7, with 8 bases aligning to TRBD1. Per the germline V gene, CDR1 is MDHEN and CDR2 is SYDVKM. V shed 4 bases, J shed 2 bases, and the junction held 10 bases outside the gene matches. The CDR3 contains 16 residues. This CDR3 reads CASSSPDRGLTYEQYF. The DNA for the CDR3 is TGTGCCAGCAGTTCCCCCGACAGGGGCTTAACCTACGAGCAGTACTTC.

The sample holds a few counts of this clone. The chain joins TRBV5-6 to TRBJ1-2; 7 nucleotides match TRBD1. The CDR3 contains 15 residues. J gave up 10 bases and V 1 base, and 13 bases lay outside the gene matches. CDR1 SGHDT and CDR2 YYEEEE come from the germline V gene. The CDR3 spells CASSLPPGQAMHYTF. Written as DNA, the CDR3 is TGTGCCAGCAGCTTGCCCCCCGGACAGGCTATGCACTACACCTTC.

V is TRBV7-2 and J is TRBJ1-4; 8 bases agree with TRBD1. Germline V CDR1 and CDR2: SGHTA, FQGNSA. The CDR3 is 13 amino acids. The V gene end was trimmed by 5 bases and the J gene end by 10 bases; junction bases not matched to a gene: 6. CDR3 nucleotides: TGTGCCAGCAGCGCCGGACAGGGAGGAAAACTGTTTTTT. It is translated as CASSAGQGGKLFF.

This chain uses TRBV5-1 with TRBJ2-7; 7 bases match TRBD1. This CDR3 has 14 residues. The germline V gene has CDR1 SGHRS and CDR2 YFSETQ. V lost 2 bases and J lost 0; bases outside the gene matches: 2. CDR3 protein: CASSLGQASYEQYF. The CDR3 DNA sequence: TGCGCCAGCAGCTTAGGACAGGCCTCCTACGAGCAGTACTTC.

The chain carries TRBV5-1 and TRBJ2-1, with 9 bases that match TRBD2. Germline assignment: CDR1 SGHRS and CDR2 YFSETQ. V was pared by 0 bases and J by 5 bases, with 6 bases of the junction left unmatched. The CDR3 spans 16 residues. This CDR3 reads CASSLVIAGVDNEQFF. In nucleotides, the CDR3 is TGCGCCAGCAGCTTGGTGATAGCGGGAGTAGACAATGAGCAGTTCTTC.

CDR3 residues: CASGLVPGNQPQHF. The CDR3, as DNA: TGTGCTAGTGGTTTGGTACCCGGGAATCAGCCCCAGCATTTT. The V and J genes are TRBV12-5 and TRBJ1-5; D unresolved. Trimming removed 0 bases at V and 4 bases at J, with 7 bases between. This CDR3 is 14 amino acids long. Germline V gene lookup returns CDR1 LGHNT and CDR2 FRNRAP.